These T cell receptor beta chains were read from a single sample in a study of shared clonotypes between healthy human individuals. Generated by immunoSEQ multiplex PCR, the TCRdb table keeps only in-frame clones and is missing some. The table has approximately 2,300,000 clones, roughly 92% seen once; the top ten hold more than 0.35%. The sequenced material came from naive CD4+ T cells from PBMCs. The receptors come from a man younger than 35 in good health. Some clones in this sample may be carry-over from other donors' samples. CDR3s include the opening cysteine and the closing phenylalanine or tryptophan. Size tells how often a clone was seen (once, few, many) or the class of an expanded clone, and some rows leave it out.

>-|15|TRBV19|TRBJ2-1
CASSIQQGFYNEQFF
>-|16|TRBV5-5|TRBJ2-1
CASSSPPLAGYNEQFF
>-|18|TRBV25-1|TRBJ2-5
CASSDLRTGDPRGETQYF
>-|10|TRBV20-1|TRBJ2-1
CSARYNEQFF
>few|12|TRBV28|TRBJ1-5
CASRTSLRPQHF
>-|15|TRBV11-2|TRBJ2-3
CASSLGPVSTDTQYF
>-|15|TRBV7-9|TRBJ2-3
CASSFRTSGPYTQYF
>-|15|TRBV11-2|TRBJ2-5
CASSLNGRAVGTQYF
>-|15|TRBV2|TRBJ2-7
CASSESIGFSYEQYF
>-|16|TRBV7-2|TRBJ2-7
CASSLGGRKKTYEQYF
>once|15|TRBV28|TRBJ2-7
CASRPLYDSSYEQYF
>-|15|TRBV27|TRBJ2-3
CASSLAGGGTDTQYF
>-|14|TRBV15|TRBJ2-3
CATSRRDRTDTQYF
>-|13|TRBV7-9|TRBJ1-5
CASSLGGGQPQHF
>-|15|TRBV5-1|TRBJ1-1
CASSLVASQNTEAFF
>-|16|TRBV27|TRBJ1-3
CASSPQRTGDRNTIYF
>-|16|TRBV30|TRBJ1-5
CAWRLGGRGSGQPQHF
>-|14|TRBV7-9|TRBJ2-7
CASSLGTSPYEQYF
>-|15|TRBV6-5|TRBJ2-7
CASSYGQQGYREQYF
>-|18|TRBV15|TRBJ2-1
CATSRQRVLAGGNNEQFF
>-|12|TRBV10-3|TRBJ1-1
CAISALNTEAFF
>-|16|TRBV18|TRBJ2-7
CASSPPNKGQGYEQYF
>-|14|TRBV6-1|TRBJ1-2
CASSGTTGAYGYTF